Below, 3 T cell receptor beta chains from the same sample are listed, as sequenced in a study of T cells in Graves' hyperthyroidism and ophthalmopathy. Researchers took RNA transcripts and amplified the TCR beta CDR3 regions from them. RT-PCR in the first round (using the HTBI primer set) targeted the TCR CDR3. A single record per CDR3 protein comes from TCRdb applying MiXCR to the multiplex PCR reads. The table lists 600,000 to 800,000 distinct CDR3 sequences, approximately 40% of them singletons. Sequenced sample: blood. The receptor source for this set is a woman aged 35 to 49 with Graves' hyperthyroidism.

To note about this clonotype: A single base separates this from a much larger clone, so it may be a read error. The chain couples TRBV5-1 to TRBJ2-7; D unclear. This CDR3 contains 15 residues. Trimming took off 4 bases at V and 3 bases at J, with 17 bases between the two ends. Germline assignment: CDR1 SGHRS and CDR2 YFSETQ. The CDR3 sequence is CASSRLWGGYYEQYF. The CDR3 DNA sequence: TGCGCCAGCAGCCGGTTATGGGGTGGCTACTACGAGCAGTACTTC.

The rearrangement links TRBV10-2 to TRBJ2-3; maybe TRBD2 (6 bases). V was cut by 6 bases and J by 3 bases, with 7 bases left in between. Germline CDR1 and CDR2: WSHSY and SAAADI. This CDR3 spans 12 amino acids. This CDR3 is CASREGTDTQYF. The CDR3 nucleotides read TGCGCCAGCAGGGAGGGGACAGATACGCAGTATTTT.

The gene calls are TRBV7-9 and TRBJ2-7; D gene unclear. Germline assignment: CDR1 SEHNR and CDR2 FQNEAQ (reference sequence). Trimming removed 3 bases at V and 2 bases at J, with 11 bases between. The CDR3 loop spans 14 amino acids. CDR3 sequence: CASSLFSTTYEQYF. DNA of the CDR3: TGTGCCAGCAGCTTGTTTTCCACGACCTACGAGCAGTACTTC.